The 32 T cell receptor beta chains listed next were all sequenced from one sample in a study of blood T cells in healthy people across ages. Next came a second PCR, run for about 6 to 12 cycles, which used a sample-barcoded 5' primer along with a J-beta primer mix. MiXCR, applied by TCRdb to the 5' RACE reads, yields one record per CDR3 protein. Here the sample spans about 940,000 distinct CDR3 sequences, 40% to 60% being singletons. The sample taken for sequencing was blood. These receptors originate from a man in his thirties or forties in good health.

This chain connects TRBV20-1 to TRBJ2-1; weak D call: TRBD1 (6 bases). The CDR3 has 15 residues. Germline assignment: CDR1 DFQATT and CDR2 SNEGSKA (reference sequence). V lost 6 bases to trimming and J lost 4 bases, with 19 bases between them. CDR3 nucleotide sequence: TGCAGTGCCCCGACGACTTCAGGGGCTTACAATGAGCAGTTCTTC. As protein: CSAPTTSGAYNEQFF.

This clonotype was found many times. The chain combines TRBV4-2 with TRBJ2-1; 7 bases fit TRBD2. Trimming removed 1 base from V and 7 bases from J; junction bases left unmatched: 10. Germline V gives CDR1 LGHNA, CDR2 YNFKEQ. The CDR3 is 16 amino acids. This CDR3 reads CASSQGAGPKGNEQFF. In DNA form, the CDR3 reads TGTGCCAGCAGCCAAGGAGCGGGACCAAAAGGGAATGAGCAGTTCTTC.

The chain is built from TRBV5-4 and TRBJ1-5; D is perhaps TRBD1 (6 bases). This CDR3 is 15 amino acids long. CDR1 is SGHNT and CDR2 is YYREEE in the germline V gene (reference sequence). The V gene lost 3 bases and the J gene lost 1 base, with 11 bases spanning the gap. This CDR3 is CASSWGAESNQPQHF. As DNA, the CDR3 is TGTGCCAGCAGCTGGGGGGCGGAAAGCAATCAGCCCCAGCATTTT.

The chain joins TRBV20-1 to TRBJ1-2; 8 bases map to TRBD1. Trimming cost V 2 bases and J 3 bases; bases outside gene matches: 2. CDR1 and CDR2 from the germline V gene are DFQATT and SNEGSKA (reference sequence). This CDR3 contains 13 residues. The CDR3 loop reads CSARLDRDYGYTF. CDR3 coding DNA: TGCAGTGCTAGATTGGACAGGGACTATGGCTACACCTTC.

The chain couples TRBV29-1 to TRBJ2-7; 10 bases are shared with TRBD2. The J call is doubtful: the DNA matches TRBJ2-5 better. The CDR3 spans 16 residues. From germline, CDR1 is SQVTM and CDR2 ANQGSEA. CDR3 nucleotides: TGCAGCGTTGAAGATCTTTCTAGCGGGAGTGCGGAGACCCAGTACTTC. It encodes CSVEDLSSGSAETQYF.

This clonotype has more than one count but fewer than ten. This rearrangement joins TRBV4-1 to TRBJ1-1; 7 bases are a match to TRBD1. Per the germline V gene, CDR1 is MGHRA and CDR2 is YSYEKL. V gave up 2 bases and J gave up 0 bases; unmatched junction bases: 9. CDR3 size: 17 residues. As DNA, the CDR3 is TGCGCCAGCAGCCAACCGGTACAGGGGACCATGAACACTGAAGCTTTCTTT. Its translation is CASSQPVQGTMNTEAFF.

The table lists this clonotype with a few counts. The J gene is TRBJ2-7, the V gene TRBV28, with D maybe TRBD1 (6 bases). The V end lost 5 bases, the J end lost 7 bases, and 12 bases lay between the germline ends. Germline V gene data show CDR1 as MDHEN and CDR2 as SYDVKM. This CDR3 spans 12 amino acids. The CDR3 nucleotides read TGTGCCAGCAGTGACAGGCGAGAAGAGCAGTACTTC. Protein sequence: CASSDRREEQYF. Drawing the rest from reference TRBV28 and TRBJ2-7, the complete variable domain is DVKVTQSSRYLVKRTGEKVFLECVQDMDHENMFWYRQDPGLGLRLIYFSYDVKMKEKGDIPEGYSVSREKKERFSLILESASTNQTSMYLCASSDRREEQYFGPGTRLTVT.

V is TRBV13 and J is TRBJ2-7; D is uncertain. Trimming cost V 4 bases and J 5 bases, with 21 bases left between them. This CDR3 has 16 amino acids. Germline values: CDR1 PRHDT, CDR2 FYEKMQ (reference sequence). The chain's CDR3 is CASSCTTLGLEDEQYF. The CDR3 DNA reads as TGTGCCAGCAGCTGTACTACTCTGGGCCTTGAAGACGAGCAGTACTTC. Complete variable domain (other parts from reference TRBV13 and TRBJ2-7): AAGVIQSPRHLIKEKRETATLKCYPIPRHDTVYWYQQGPGQDPQFLISFYEKMQSDKGSIPDRFSAQQFSDYHSELNMSSLELGDSALYFCASSCTTLGLEDEQYFGPGTRLTVT.

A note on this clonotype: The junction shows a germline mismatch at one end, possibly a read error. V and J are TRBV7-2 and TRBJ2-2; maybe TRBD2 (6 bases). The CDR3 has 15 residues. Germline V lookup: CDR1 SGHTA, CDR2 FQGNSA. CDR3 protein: CASSLGTGNTGGLFF. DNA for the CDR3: TGTGCCAGCAGCTTAGGGACTGGTAACACCGGGGGGCTGTTTTTT.

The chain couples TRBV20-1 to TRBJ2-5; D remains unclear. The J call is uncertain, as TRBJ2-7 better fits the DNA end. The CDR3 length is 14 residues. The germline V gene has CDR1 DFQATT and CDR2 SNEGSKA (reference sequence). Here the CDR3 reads CSARDKTGPYEQYF. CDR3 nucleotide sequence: TGCAGTGCTAGAGATAAAACGGGTCCCTACGAGCAGTACTTC.

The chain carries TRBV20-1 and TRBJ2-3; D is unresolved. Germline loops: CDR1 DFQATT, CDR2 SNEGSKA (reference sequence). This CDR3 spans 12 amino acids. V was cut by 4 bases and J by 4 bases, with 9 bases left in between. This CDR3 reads CSANLPPDTQYF. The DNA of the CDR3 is TGCAGTGCTAACCTACCGCCAGATACGCAGTATTTT.

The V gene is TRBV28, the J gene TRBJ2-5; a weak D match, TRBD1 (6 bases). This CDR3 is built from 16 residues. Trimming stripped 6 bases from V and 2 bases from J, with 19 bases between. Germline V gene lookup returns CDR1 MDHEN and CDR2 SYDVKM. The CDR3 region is CASRPIRDTLQETQYF. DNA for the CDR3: TGTGCCAGCAGACCCATCCGGGACACCTTACAAGAGACCCAGTACTTC.

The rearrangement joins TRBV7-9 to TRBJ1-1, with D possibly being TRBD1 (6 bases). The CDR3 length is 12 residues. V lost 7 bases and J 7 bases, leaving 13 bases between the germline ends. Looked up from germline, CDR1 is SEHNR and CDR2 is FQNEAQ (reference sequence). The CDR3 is CASTKGGGEAFF. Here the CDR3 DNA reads TGTGCCAGCACCAAGGGGGGCGGTGAAGCTTTCTTT.

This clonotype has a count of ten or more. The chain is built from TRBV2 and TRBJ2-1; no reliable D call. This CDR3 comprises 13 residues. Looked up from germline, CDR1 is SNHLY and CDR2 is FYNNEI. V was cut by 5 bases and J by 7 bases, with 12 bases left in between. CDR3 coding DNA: TGTGCCAGCAGTATCGGCGCGGTGAATGAGCAGTTCTTC. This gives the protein CASSIGAVNEQFF.

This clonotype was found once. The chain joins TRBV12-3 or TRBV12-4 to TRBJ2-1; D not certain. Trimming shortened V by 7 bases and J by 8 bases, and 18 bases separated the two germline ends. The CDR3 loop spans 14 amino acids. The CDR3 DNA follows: TGTGCCAGCACGAAGGATGCCGGGTGGCATGAGCAGTTCTTC. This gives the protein CASTKDAGWHEQFF.

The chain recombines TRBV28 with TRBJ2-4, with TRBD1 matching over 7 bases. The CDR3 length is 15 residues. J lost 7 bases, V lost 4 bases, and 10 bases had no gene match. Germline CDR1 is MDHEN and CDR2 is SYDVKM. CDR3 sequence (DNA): TGTGCCAGCAGTTCATACAGGGGCGAACGGAACATTCAGTACTTC. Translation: CASSSYRGERNIQYF.

In DNA, the CDR3 is TGCAGTGCTAGTTCTTGGGACAGGGCAACCGGGGAGCTGTTTTTT. Translation: CSASSWDRATGELFF. The chain links TRBV20-1 to TRBJ2-2, with 9 bases identical to TRBD1. Per the germline V gene, CDR1 is DFQATT and CDR2 is SNEGSKA (reference sequence). This CDR3 has 15 amino acids. V lost 3 bases and J lost 5; bases outside the gene matches: 7.

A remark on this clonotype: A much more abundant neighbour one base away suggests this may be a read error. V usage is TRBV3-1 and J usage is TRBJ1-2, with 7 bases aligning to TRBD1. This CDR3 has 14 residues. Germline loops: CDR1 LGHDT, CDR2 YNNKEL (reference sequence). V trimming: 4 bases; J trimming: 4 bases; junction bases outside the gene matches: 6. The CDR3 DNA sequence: TGTGCCAGCAGCCCCGGACAGGCCGTCTATGGCTACACCTTC. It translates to CASSPGQAVYGYTF.

The CDR3 bases are TGTGCCAGCGGACGAATCGGGGGGGACACAGATACGCAGTATTTT. Translated: CASGRIGGDTDTQYF. V and J are TRBV27 and TRBJ2-3, with 8 nucleotides matching TRBD2. V shed 8 bases, J shed 2 bases, and the junction held 9 bases outside the gene matches. Germline CDR1 reads MNHEY; CDR2 reads SMNVEV (reference sequence). The CDR3 covers 15 residues.

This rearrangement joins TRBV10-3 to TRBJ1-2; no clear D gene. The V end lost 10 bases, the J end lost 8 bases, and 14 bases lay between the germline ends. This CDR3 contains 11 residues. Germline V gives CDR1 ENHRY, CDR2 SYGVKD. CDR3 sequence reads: CASGDWRGYTF. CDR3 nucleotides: TGTGCCAGCGGAGACTGGAGGGGCTACACCTTC.

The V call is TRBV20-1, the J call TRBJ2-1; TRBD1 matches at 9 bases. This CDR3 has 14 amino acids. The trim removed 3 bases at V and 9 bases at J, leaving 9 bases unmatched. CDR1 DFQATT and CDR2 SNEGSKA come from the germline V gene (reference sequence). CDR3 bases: TGCAGTGCTAGTGTGTTGGGACAGGGCTTTGAGCAGTTCTTC. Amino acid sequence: CSASVLGQGFEQFF.

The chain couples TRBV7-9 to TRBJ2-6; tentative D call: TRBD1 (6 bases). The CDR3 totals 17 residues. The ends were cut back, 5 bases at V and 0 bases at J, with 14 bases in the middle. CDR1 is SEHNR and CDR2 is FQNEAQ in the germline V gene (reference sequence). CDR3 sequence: CASSPTQGYSGANVLTF. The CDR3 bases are TGTGCCAGCAGCCCCACCCAGGGGTACTCTGGGGCCAACGTCCTGACTTTC. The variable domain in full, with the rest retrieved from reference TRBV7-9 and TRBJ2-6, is DTGVSQNPRHKITKRGQNVTFRCDPISEHNRLYWYRQTLGQGPEFLTYFQNEAQLEKSRLLSDRFSAERPKGSFSTLEIQRTEQGDSAMYLCASSPTQGYSGANVLTFGAGSRLTVL.

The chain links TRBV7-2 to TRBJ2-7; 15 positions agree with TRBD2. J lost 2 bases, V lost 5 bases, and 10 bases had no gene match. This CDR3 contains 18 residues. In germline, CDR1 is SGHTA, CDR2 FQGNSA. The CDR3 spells CASSRSPGLAGGTYEQYF. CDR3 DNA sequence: TGTGCCAGCAGCCGCTCACCGGGACTAGCGGGGGGAACCTACGAGCAGTACTTC.

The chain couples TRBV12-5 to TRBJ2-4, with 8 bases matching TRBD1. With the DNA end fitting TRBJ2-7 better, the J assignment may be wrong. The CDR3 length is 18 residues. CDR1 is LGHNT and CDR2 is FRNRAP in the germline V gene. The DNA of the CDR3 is TGTGCTAGTGGTTTGGTCCCCAAACCCTTTGACAGGGGTCACGAGCAGTACTTC. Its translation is CASGLVPKPFDRGHEQYF.

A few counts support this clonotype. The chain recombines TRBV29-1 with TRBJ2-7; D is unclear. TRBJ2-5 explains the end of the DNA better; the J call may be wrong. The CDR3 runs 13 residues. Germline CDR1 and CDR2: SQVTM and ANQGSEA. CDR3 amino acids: CSAGQYSQETQYF. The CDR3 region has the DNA TGCAGCGCCGGCCAGTACTCCCAAGAGACCCAGTACTTC.

The DNA of the CDR3 is TGCGCCAGCAGCTCGGGACAGCTTGCAACTAATGAAAAACTGTTTTTT. Its translation is CASSSGQLATNEKLFF. The chain is built from TRBV5-1 and TRBJ1-4; 7 nucleotides agree with TRBD1. Losses at the gene ends were 3 bases for V and 0 bases for J; bases not matched to a gene: 5. Germline-derived CDR1 and CDR2 are SGHRS and YFSETQ. The CDR3 has 16 amino acids. The whole variable domain, filled in from reference TRBV5-1 and TRBJ1-4, reads KAGVTQTPRYLIKTRGQQVTLSCSPISGHRSVSWYQQTPGQGLQFLFEYFSETQRNKGNFPGRFSGRQFSNSRSEMNVSTLELGDSALYLCASSSGQLATNEKLFFGSGTQLSVL.

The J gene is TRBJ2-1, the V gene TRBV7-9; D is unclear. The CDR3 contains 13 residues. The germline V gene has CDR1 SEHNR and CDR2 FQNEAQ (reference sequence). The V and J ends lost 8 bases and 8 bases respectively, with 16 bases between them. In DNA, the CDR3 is TGTGCCAGCGCCTCATGGGGAAGCGATGAGCAGTTCTTC. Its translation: CASASWGSDEQFF.

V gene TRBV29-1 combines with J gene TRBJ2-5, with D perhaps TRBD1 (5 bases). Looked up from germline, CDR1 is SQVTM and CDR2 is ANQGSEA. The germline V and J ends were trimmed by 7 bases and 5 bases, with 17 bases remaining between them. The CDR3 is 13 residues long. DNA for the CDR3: TGCAGCGGCACCGGACAAGACGGGGAGACCCAGTACTTC. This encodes CSGTGQDGETQYF.

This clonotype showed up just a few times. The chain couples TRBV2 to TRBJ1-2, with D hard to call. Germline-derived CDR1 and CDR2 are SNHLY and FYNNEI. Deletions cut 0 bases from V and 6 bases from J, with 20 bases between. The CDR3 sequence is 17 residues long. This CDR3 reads CASSEASWSRFFNGYTF. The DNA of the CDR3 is TGTGCCAGCAGTGAAGCATCATGGAGCAGGTTTTTTAATGGCTACACCTTC.

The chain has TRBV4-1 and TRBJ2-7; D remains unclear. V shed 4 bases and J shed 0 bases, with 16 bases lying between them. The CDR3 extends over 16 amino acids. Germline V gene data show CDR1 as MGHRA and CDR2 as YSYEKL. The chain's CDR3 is CASSLGPGPFSYEQYF. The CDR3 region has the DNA TGCGCCAGCAGCCTCGGCCCTGGTCCATTCTCCTACGAGCAGTACTTC.

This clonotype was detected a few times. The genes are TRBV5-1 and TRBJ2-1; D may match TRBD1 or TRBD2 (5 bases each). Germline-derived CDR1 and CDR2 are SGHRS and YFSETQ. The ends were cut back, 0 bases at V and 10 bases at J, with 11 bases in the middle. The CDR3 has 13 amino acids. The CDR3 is CASSLATGLEQFF. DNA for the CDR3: TGCGCCAGCAGCTTGGCCACGGGGCTGGAGCAGTTCTTC.

The CDR3 here is CASSFPDGEGLDTQYF. The CDR3 bases are TGTGCCAGCAGCTTTCCGGACGGGGAGGGGTTGGATACGCAGTATTTT. V and J are TRBV7-9 and TRBJ2-3; 7 nucleotides line up with TRBD2. V was clipped by 3 bases and J by 6 bases; unmatched bases: 12. The CDR3 is made up of 16 amino acids. CDR1 SEHNR and CDR2 FQNEAQ come from the germline V gene (reference sequence).